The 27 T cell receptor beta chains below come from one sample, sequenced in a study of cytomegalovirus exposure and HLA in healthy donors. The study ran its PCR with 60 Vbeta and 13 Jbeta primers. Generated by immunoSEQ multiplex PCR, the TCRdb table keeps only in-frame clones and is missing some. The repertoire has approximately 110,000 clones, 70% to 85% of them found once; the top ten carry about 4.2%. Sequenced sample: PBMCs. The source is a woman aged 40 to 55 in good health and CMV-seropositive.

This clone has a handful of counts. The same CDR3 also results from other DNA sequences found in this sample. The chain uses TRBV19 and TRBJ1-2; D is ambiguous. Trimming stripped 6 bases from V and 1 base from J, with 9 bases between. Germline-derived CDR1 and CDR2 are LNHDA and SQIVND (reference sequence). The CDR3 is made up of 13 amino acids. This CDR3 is CASRLDLNYGYTF. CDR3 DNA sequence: TGTGCCAGTAGACTTGATCTTAACTATGGCTACACCTTC.

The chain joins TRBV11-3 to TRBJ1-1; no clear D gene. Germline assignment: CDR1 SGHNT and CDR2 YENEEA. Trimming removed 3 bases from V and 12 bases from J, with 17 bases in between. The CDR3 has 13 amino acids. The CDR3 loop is CASSLAYGGESFF. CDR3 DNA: TGTGCCAGCAGCTTGGCGTACGGCGGGGAATCTTTCTTT.

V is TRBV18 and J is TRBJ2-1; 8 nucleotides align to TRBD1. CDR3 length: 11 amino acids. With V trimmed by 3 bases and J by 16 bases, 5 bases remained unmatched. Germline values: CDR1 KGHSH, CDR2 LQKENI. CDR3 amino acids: CASSPQGAQFF. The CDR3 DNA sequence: TGTGCCAGCTCACCGCAGGGGGCACAATTCTTC. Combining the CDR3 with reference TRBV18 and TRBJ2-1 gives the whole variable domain NAGVMQNPRHLVRRRGQEARLRCSPMKGHSHVYWYRQLPEEGLKFMVYLQKENIIDESGMPKERFSAEFPKEGPSILRIQQVVRGDSAAYFCASSPQGAQFFGPGTRLTVL.

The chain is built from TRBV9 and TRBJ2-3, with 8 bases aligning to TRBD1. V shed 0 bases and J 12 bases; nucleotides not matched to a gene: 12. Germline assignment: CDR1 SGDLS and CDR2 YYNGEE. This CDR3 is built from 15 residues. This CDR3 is CASSVADRAWDPQYF. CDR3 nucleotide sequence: TGTGCCAGCAGCGTAGCGGACAGGGCGTGGGATCCACAGTATTTT.

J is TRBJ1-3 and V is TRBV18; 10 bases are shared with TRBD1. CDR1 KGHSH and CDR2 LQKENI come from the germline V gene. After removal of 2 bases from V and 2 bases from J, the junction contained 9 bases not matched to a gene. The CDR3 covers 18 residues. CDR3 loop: CASSPVPGTGVTGNTIYF. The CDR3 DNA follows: TGTGCCAGCTCACCAGTACCCGGGACAGGGGTGACTGGAAACACCATATATTTT.

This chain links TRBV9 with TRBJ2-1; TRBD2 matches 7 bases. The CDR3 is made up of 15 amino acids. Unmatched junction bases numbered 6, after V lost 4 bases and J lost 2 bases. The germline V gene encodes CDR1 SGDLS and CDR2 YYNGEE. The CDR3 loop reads CASSPSGNPYNEQFF. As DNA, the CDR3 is TGTGCCAGCAGCCCTAGCGGCAATCCCTACAATGAGCAGTTCTTC.

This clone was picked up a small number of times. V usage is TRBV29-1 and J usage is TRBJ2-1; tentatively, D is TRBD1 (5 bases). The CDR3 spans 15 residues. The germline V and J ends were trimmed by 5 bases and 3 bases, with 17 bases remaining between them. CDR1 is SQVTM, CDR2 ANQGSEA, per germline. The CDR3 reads CSVTRVEELYNEQFF. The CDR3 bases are TGCAGCGTTACCAGGGTTGAAGAGCTCTACAATGAGCAGTTCTTC.

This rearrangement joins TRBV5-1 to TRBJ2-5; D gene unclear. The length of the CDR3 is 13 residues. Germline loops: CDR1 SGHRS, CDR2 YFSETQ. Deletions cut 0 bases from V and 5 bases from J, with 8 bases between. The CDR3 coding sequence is TGCGCCAGCAGCTTGGAAGGCAGGGAGACCCAGTACTTC. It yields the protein CASSLEGRETQYF. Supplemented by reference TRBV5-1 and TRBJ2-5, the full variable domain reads KAGVTQTPRYLIKTRGQQVTLSCSPISGHRSVSWYQQTPGQGLQFLFEYFSETQRNKGNFPGRFSGRQFSNSRSEMNVSTLELGDSALYLCASSLEGRETQYFGPGTRLLVL.

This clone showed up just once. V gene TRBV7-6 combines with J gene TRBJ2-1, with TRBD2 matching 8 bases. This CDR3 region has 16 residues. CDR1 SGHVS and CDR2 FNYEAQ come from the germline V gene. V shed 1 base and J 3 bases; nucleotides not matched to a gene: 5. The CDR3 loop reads CASSLEAGRGYNEQFF. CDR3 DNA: TGTGCCAGCAGCTTAGAGGCCGGGAGGGGCTACAATGAGCAGTTCTTC.

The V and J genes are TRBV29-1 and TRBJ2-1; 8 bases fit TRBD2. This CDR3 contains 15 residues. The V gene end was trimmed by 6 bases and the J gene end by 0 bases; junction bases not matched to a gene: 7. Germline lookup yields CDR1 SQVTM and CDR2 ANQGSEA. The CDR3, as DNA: TGCAGCGTCTTAGCGGGGTCGAGCTCCTACAATGAGCAGTTCTTC. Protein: CSVLAGSSSYNEQFF.

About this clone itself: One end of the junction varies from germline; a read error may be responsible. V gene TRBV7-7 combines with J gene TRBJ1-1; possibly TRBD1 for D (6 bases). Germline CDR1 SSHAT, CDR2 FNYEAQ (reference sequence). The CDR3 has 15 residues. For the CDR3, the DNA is TGTGCTAGCAGCCCTCTCACAGGGTCTAGCACTGAAGCTTTCTTT. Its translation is CASSPLTGSSTEAFF.

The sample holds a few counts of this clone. CDR3 loop: CASSRLAGGSTDTQYF. In DNA, the CDR3 is TGTGCCAGCAGTCGACTAGCGGGAGGAAGCACAGATACGCAGTATTTT. The J gene is TRBJ2-3, the V gene TRBV2; the match to TRBD2 covers 13 bases. Germline CDR1 SNHLY, CDR2 FYNNEI. The CDR3 runs to 16 residues. J gave up 0 bases and V 5 bases, and 2 bases lay outside the gene matches.

The CDR3 here is CASSLSGQGNNSPLHF. The CDR3 DNA sequence: TGTGCCAGCTCACTTAGCGGACAGGGGAATAATTCACCCCTCCACTTT. This rearrangement joins TRBV18 to TRBJ1-6; 9 bases are a match to TRBD1. Germline V CDR1 and CDR2: KGHSH, LQKENI. The CDR3 spans 16 residues. Germline trimming cut 4 bases from V and 5 bases from J; bases unmatched to any gene: 6.

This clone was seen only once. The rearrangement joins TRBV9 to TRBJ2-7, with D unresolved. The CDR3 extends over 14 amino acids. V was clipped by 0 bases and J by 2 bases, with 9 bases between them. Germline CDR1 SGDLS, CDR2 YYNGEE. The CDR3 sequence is CASSVAGHAYEQYF. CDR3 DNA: TGTGCCAGCAGCGTAGCTGGGCACGCCTACGAGCAGTACTTC. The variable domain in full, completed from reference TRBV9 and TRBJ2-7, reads DSGVTQTPKHLITATGQRVTLRCSPRSGDLSVYWYQQSLDQGLQFLIQYYNGEERAKGNILERFSAQQFPDLHSELNLSSLELGDSALYFCASSVAGHAYEQYFGPGTRLTVT.

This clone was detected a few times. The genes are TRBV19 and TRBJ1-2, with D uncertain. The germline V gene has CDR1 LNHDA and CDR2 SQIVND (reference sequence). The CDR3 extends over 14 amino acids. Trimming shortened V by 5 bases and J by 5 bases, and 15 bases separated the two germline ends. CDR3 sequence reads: CASSAGPLWYGYTF. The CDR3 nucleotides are TGTGCCAGTAGTGCGGGCCCACTATGGTATGGCTACACCTTC.

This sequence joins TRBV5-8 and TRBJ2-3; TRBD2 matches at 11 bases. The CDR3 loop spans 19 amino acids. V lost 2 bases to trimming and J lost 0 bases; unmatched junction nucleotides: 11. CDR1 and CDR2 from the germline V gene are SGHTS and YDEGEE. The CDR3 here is CASSFSKTSGTTSTDTQYF. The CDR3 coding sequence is TGTGCCAGCAGCTTTTCCAAGACTAGCGGGACAACTAGCACAGATACGCAGTATTTT.

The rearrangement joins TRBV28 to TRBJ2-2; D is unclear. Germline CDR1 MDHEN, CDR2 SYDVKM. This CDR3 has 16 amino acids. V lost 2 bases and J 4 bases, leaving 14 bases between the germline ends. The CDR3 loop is CASSLIPGSGTGELFF. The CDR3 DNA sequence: TGTGCCAGCAGTTTAATACCGGGTTCGGGCACCGGGGAGCTGTTTTTT.

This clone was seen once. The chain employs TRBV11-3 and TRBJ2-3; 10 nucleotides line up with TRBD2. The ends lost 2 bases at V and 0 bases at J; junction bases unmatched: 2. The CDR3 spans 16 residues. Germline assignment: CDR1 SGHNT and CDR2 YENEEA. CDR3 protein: CASSLRSGGSTDTQYF. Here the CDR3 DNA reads TGTGCCAGCAGCTTACGTAGCGGGGGGAGCACAGATACGCAGTATTTT.

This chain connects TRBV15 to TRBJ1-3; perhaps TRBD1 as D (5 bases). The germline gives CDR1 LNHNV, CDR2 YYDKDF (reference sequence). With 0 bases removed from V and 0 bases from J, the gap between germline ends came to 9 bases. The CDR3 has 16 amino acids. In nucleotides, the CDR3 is TGTGCCACCAGCAGAGATGGGGCATTCTCTGGAAACACCATATATTTT. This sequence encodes CATSRDGAFSGNTIYF.

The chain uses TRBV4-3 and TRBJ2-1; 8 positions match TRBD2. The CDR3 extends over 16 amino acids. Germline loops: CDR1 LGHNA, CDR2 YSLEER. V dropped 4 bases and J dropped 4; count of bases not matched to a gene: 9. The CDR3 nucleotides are TGCGCCAGCAGCCCCGGACTAGCCAAACGATACAATGAGCAGTTCTTC. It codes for CASSPGLAKRYNEQFF.

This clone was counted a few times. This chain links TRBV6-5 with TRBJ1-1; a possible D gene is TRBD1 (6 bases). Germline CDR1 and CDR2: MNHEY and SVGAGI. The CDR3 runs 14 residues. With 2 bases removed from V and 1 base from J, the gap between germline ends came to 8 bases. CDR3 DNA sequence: TGTGCCAGCAGTTACACGACAGGGAACACTGAAGCTTTCTTT. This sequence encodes CASSYTTGNTEAFF.

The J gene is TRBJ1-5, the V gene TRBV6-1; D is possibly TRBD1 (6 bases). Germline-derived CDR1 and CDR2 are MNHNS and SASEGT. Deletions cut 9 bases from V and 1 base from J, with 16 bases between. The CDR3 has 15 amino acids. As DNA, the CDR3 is TGTGCCAGTCTGTCCAGGGGAGGGAGCAATCAGCCCCAGCATTTT. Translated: CASLSRGGSNQPQHF.

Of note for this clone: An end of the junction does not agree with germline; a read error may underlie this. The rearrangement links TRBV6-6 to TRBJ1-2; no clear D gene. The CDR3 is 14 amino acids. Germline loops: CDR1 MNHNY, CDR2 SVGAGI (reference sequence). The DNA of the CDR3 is TGTGCCAGCAGCCGCCCGGCAGGCGATTATGACTACACCTTC. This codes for CASSRPAGDYDYTF.

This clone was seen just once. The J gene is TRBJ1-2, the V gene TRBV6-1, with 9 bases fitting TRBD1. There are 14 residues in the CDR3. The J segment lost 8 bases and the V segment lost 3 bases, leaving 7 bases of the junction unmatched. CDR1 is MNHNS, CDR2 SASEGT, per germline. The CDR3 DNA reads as TGTGCCAGCAGTGAGTTTGGGGACAGGGTCGGCTACACCTTC. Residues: CASSEFGDRVGYTF.

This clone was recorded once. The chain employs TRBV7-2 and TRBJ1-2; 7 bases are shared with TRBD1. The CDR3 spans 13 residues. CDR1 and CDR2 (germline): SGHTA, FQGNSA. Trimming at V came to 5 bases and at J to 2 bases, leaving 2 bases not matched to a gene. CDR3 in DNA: TGTGCCAGCAGCCAGGGACAGAACTATGGCTACACCTTC. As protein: CASSQGQNYGYTF.

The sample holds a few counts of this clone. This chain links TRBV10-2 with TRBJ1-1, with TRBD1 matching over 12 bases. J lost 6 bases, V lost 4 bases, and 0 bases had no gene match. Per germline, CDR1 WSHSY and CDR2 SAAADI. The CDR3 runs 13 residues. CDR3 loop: CASSGDRGPEAFF. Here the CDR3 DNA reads TGCGCCAGCAGTGGGGACAGGGGGCCTGAAGCTTTCTTT.

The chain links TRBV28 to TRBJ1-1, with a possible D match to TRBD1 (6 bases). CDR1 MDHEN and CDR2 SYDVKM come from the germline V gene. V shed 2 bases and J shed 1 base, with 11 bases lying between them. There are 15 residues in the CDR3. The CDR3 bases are TGTGCCAGCAGTTTAGGGGGGGCGCGGAACACTGAAGCTTTCTTT. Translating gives CASSLGGARNTEAFF.